This T cell receptor beta chain comes out of a study of neurological immune-mediated disorders. The time point denotes: technical triplicate 3. This clonotype was seen at least ten times. This CDR3 region has 15 residues. The V end was cut by 9 bases, the J end by 3 bases, with 18 bases between. Germline CDR1 and CDR2: MNHNY and SVGAGI (reference sequence). The making of cDNA relied on 5'RACE with 10-nucleotide random UMIs. A single record per CDR3 protein comes from TCRdb applying MiXCR to the 5' RACE reads. The repertoire has under 45,000 distinct CDR3 sequences, roughly 21% of them found once; the top ten carry around 4.7%.

The source of this sequence is a man between 60 and 75 years old with HTLV-1-associated myelopathy (HAM/TSP). The sequenced sample was PBMCs. This sequence joins TRBV6-6 and TRBJ1-5, with D possibly TRBD1 on 5 matching bases. CDR3 DNA sequence: TGTGCCAGTACGCAAGGTGGGGGGTACAATCAGCCCCAGCATTTT. Its protein product is CASTQGGGYNQPQHF.